The 21 T cell receptor beta chains below were found in one sample sequenced in a study of T cell repertoires in cytomegalovirus infection. Antigens of these TCRs are unknown. TCRdb re-analysed the reads in MiXCR, keeping a single row per CDR3 protein. The sample holds around 300,000 distinct CDR3 sequences, approximately 22% seen once. The sample here was cultured PBMCs, taken from culture after CMV antigen stimulation. These receptors originate from a human donor in good health (CMV status not recorded). Some clones in this sample may be carry-over from other donors' samples.

The chain links TRBV28 to TRBJ1-2, with TRBD1 as a possible D gene (6 bases). The germline V gene encodes CDR1 MDHEN and CDR2 SYDVKM. V was cut by 10 bases and J by 6 bases, with 9 bases left in between. This CDR3 region has 10 residues. In DNA form, the CDR3 reads TGTGCCATAGGGGGAAATGGCTACACCTTC. Translated, it gives CAIGGNGYTF.

This clonotype was counted only a few times. CDR3: CASSEKGWEQFF. CDR3 sequence (DNA): TGTGCCAGCAGCGAGAAGGGGTGGGAGCAGTTCTTC. The chain links TRBV7-2 to TRBJ2-1, with a weak D call TRBD1 (5 bases). V was pared by 5 bases and J by 10 bases, with 12 bases between. The CDR3 extends over 12 amino acids. The germline V gene encodes CDR1 SGHTA and CDR2 FQGNSA. The full variable domain, with the rest looked up from reference TRBV7-2 and TRBJ2-1, is GAGVSQSPSNKVTEKGKDVELRCDPISGHTALYWYRQSLGQGLEFLIYFQGNSAPDKSGLPSDRFSAERTGGSVSTLTIQRTQQEDSAVYLCASSEKGWEQFFGPGTRLTVL.

This clonotype was counted between two and nine times. CDR3 nucleotide sequence: TGTGCCAGCAGTGAAGCCAGGCCATACAATGAGCAGTTCTTC. It specifies CASSEARPYNEQFF. The gene calls are TRBV25-1 and TRBJ2-1; D gene unclear. The V end lost 2 bases, the J end lost 4 bases, and 9 bases lay between the germline ends. The CDR3 consists of 14 residues. Germline V lookup: CDR1 MGHDK, CDR2 SYGVNS.

The V and J genes are TRBV29-1 and TRBJ2-5; D is unresolved. V was cut by 6 bases and J by 3 bases, with 11 bases left in between. Germline CDR1 and CDR2: SQVTM and ANQGSEA. This CDR3 contains 12 residues. CDR3 DNA: TGCAGCGTGGAAAGGATAGAAGAGACCCAGTACTTC. As protein: CSVERIEETQYF.

This clonotype was counted only a few times. The chain carries TRBV2 and TRBJ2-2; D may correspond to TRBD1 or TRBD2 (5 bases each). CDR1 and CDR2 (germline): SNHLY, FYNNEI. V lost 6 bases to trimming and J lost 5 bases, with 16 bases between them. The CDR3 contains 15 residues. CDR3 amino acids: CASRMGPLRTGELFF. The CDR3 DNA reads as TGTGCCAGCAGAATGGGACCTCTTCGTACCGGGGAGCTGTTTTTT.

The chain carries TRBV19 and TRBJ1-6; D gene ambiguous. The CDR3 consists of 15 residues. CDR1 and CDR2 from the germline V gene are LNHDA and SQIVND (reference sequence). Trimming took off 4 bases at V and 4 bases at J, with 11 bases between the two ends. The CDR3 spells CASSRMRRYNSPLHF. CDR3 DNA: TGTGCCAGTAGTAGGATGCGGAGATATAATTCACCCCTCCACTTT.

This clonotype was recorded at least ten times. This chain joins TRBV7-2 and TRBJ1-6; no firm D call. The CDR3 extends over 16 amino acids. The germline V and J ends were trimmed by 1 base and 7 bases, with 14 bases remaining between them. Germline V CDR1 and CDR2: SGHTA, FQGNSA. CDR3 nucleotides: TGTGCCAGCAGCTTAGGATCCGGGCCTGGGAATTCACCCCTCCACTTT. Protein sequence: CASSLGSGPGNSPLHF. Full variable domain (remainder filled in from reference TRBV7-2 and TRBJ1-6): GAGVSQSPSNKVTEKGKDVELRCDPISGHTALYWYRQSLGQGLEFLIYFQGNSAPDKSGLPSDRFSAERTGGSVSTLTIQRTQQEDSAVYLCASSLGSGPGNSPLHFGNGTRLTVT.

This CDR3 is CASNPLAGGTSRTQYF. The CDR3 DNA is TGTGCCAGCAATCCTTTAGCGGGAGGAACATCGAGGACGCAGTATTTT. The V gene is TRBV27, the J gene TRBJ2-3; 10 bases line up with TRBD2. Trimming removed 7 bases from V and 9 bases from J; junction bases left unmatched: 16. CDR1 MNHEY and CDR2 SMNVEV come from the germline V gene (reference sequence). This CDR3 region has 16 residues.

The chain employs TRBV10-3 and TRBJ2-3, with TRBD2 as a possible D gene (6 bases). The length of the CDR3 is 14 residues. CDR1 ENHRY and CDR2 SYGVKD come from the germline V gene. The V gene lost 2 bases and the J gene lost 3 bases, with 9 bases spanning the gap. This CDR3 reads CAISEREWTDTQYF. DNA for the CDR3: TGTGCCATCAGTGAGCGGGAGTGGACAGATACGCAGTATTTT.

This clonotype was recorded many times. The chain combines TRBV20-1 with TRBJ2-7, with D perhaps matching TRBD1 (6 bases). The CDR3 runs 16 residues. Germline lookup yields CDR1 DFQATT and CDR2 SNEGSKA (reference sequence). Trimming stripped 3 bases from V and 2 bases from J, with 20 bases between. CDR3: CSARLPDRRATYEQYF. CDR3 bases: TGCAGTGCTAGGCTTCCGGACAGAAGGGCCACCTACGAGCAGTACTTC.

The V and J genes are TRBV9 and TRBJ1-2; TRBD1 matches at 8 bases. Trimming at V came to 0 bases and at J to 4 bases, leaving 17 bases not matched to a gene. Germline assignment: CDR1 SGDLS and CDR2 YYNGEE. The CDR3 is 19 amino acids. The CDR3 loop is CASSVGGQGELGFGYGYTF. In DNA, the CDR3 is TGTGCCAGCAGCGTAGGAGGACAGGGAGAGTTGGGATTTGGCTATGGCTACACCTTC.

This clonotype has more than one count but fewer than ten. The chain couples TRBV6-2 or TRBV6-3 to TRBJ2-7, with a tentative D call TRBD1 (6 bases). The V gene lost 2 bases and the J gene lost 6 bases, with 11 bases spanning the gap. This CDR3 is 13 amino acids long. Germline CDR1 reads MNHEY; CDR2 reads SVGEGT. This CDR3 reads CASSYNRVIEQYV. The CDR3 DNA follows: TGTGCCAGCAGTTACAACAGGGTGATCGAGCAGTACGTC.

The chain carries TRBV7-2 and TRBJ2-4; 9 bases agree with TRBD2. Germline assignment: CDR1 SGHTA and CDR2 FQGNSA. The CDR3 length is 18 residues. Trimming cost V 1 base and J 0 bases; bases outside gene matches: 7. CDR3 in amino acids: CASSLGRLAELAKNIQYF. Written as DNA, the CDR3 is TGTGCCAGCAGCTTAGGTAGACTAGCGGAACTAGCCAAAAACATTCAGTACTTC.

This chain links TRBV28 with TRBJ1-5; the D gene is possibly TRBD1 (5 bases). V was pared by 10 bases and J by 4 bases, with 17 bases between. This CDR3 region has 14 residues. Germline assignment: CDR1 MDHEN and CDR2 SYDVKM. CDR3 sequence reads: CATSLTGRNQPQHF. Written as DNA, the CDR3 is TGTGCCACCTCATTAACAGGCCGTAATCAGCCCCAGCATTTT.

This clonotype occurred a few times. This chain uses TRBV29-1 with TRBJ2-5; the match to TRBD1 covers 7 bases. Germline trimming cut 3 bases from V and 1 base from J; bases unmatched to any gene: 2. This CDR3 spans 13 amino acids. Looked up from germline, CDR1 is SQVTM and CDR2 is ANQGSEA. The CDR3 spells CSVDQGVQETQYF. DNA of the CDR3: TGCAGCGTTGACCAGGGGGTCCAAGAGACCCAGTACTTC.

The V call is TRBV19, the J call TRBJ1-2, with D perhaps TRBD1 (6 bases). CDR3 length: 13 amino acids. Germline V gene sequence: CDR1 LNHDA, CDR2 SQIVND (reference sequence). Trimming shortened V by 5 bases and J by 8 bases, and 15 bases separated the two germline ends. CDR3 in DNA: TGTGCCAGTAGTGGTCAGGGGAGATTGGGCTACACCTTC. Its translation: CASSGQGRLGYTF.

Written as DNA, the CDR3 is TGTGCCAGCAGAATAACCAGCCGGGGAAACATTCAGTACTTC. It specifies CASRITSRGNIQYF. This chain links TRBV12-3 or TRBV12-4 with TRBJ2-4; possible D gene TRBD2, 5 bases. CDR3 length: 14 residues. Trimming left V 6 bases short and J 6 bases short, with 15 bases between.

CDR3 protein: CASSQDTTGVITEAFF. Written as DNA, the CDR3 is TGCGCCAGCAGCCAAGATACGACAGGGGTAATCACTGAAGCTTTCTTT. V usage is TRBV4-3 and J usage is TRBJ1-1; 8 bases map to TRBD1. This CDR3 contains 16 residues. In germline, CDR1 is LGHNA, CDR2 YSLEER. V was pared by 0 bases and J by 4 bases, with 7 bases of the junction left unmatched.

A few counts support this clonotype. The CDR3 coding sequence is TGTGCCAGCACCAAGCAGGGACTAGCGAACGCCAATGAGCAGTTCTTC. Amino acid sequence: CASTKQGLANANEQFF. The V call is TRBV11-3, the J call TRBJ2-1; 10 nucleotides align to TRBD2. CDR3 length: 16 residues. The J segment lost 6 bases and the V segment lost 7 bases, leaving 12 bases of the junction unmatched. CDR1 SGHNT and CDR2 YENEEA come from the germline V gene.

The chain links TRBV6-8 to TRBJ2-7; D gene unclear. Per the germline V gene, CDR1 is MNHGY and CDR2 is SAAAGT. The CDR3 covers 14 residues. V was clipped by 6 bases and J by 2 bases, with 14 bases between them. The CDR3: CASRYGPPAYEQYF. CDR3 in DNA: TGTGCCAGCAGGTATGGACCGCCCGCCTACGAGCAGTACTTC.

This clonotype was seen repeatedly, ten times or more. The DNA of the CDR3 is TGTGCCAGCAGCTCGGGACAGGGCCCCTATGGCTACACCTTC. Amino acids: CASSSGQGPYGYTF. The chain is built from TRBV7-2 and TRBJ1-2; 9 nucleotides agree with TRBD1. The V and J ends lost 4 bases and 4 bases, in that order; junction bases with no gene match: 4. Germline V CDR1 and CDR2: SGHTA, FQGNSA. The CDR3 is 14 residues long.